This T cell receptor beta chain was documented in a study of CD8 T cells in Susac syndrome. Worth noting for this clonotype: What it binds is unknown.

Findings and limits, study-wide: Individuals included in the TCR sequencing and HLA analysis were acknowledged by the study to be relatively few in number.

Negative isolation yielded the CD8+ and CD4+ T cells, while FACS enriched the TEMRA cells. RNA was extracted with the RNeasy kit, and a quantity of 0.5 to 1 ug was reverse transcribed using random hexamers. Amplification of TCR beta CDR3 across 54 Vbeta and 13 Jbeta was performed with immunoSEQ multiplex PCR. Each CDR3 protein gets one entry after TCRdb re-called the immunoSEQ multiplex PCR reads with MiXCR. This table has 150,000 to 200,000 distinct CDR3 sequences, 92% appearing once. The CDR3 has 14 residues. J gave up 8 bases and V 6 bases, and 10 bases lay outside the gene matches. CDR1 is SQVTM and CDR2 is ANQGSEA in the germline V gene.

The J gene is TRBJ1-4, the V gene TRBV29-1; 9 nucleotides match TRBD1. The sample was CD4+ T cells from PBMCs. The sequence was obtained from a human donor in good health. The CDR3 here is CSVRGDRVYEKLFF. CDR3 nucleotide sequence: TGCAGCGTGCGCGGGGACAGGGTTTACGAAAAACTGTTTTTT.